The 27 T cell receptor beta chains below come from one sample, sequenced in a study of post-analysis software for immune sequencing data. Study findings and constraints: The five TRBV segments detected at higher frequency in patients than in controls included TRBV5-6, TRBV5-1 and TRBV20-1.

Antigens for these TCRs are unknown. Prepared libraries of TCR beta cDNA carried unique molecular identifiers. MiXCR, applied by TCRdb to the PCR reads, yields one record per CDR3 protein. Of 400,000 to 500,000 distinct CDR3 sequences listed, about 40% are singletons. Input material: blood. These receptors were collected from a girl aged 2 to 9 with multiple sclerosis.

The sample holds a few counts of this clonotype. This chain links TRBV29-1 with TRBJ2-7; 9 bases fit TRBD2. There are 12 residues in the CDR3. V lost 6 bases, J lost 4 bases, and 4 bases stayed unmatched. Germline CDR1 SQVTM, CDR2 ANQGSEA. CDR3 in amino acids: CSVRGLAYEQYF. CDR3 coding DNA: TGCAGCGTACGGGGACTAGCATACGAGCAGTACTTC.

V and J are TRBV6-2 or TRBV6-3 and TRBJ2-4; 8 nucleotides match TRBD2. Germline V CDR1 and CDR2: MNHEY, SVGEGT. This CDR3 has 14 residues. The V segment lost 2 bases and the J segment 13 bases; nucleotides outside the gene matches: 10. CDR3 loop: CASSYAGGPLEQYF. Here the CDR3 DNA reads TGTGCCAGCAGTTACGCGGGAGGCCCTCTGGAGCAGTACTTC.

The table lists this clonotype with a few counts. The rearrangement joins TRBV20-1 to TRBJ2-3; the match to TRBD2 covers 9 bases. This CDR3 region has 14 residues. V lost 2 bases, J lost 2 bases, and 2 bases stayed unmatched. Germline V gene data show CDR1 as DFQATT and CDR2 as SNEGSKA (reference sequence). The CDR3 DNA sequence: TGCAGTGCTAGACTAGCGGGGAACACAGATACGCAGTATTTT. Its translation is CSARLAGNTDTQYF.

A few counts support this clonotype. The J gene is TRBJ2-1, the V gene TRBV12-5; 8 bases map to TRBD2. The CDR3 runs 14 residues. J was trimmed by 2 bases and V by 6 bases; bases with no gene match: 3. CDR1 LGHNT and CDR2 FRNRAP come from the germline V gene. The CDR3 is CASGAGDAYNEQFF. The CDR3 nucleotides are TGTGCTAGTGGAGCGGGGGACGCCTACAATGAGCAGTTCTTC.

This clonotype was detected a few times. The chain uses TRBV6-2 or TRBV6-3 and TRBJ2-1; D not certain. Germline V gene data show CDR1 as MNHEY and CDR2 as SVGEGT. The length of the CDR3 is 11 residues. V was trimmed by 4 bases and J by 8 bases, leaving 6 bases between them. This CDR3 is CASSLYDEQFF. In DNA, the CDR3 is TGTGCCAGCAGTTTGTACGATGAGCAGTTCTTC.

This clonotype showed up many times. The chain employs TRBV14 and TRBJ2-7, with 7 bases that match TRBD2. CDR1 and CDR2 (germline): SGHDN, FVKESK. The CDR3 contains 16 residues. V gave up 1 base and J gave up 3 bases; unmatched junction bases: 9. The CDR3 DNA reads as TGTGCCAGCAGCCAAGTCACAGCTCAGCGGGGCTACGAGCAGTACTTC. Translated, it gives CASSQVTAQRGYEQYF.

The CDR3 DNA sequence: TGCGCCAGCAGCTTGGCCCAGGGGCCCACAGATACGCAGTATTTT. Residues: CASSLAQGPTDTQYF. The chain joins TRBV5-1 to TRBJ2-3, with D possibly being TRBD1 (6 bases). The V gene lost 0 bases and the J gene lost 2 bases, with 10 bases spanning the gap. The germline V gene has CDR1 SGHRS and CDR2 YFSETQ. The CDR3 runs 15 residues.

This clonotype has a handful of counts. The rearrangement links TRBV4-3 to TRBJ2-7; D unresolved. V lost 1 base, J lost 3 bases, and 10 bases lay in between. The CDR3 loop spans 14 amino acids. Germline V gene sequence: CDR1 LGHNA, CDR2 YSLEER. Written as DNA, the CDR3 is TGCGCCAGCAGCCAAGGGAGAACACGCTACGAGCAGTACTTC. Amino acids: CASSQGRTRYEQYF.

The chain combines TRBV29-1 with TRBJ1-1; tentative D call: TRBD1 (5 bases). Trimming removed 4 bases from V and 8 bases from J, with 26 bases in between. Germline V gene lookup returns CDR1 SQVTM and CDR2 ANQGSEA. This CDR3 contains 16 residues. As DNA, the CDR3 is TGCAGCGTTGTAAGGGTCTGGGGTAACCCAGAGGGGGAAGCTTTCTTT. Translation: CSVVRVWGNPEGEAFF.

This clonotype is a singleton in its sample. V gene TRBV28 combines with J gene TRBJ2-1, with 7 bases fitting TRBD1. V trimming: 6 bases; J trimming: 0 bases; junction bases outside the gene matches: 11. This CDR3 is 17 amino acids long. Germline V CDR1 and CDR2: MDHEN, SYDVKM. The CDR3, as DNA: TGTGCCAGCAGCCCGACAGGGTACTATAGCTCCTACAATGAGCAGTTCTTC. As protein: CASSPTGYYSSYNEQFF.

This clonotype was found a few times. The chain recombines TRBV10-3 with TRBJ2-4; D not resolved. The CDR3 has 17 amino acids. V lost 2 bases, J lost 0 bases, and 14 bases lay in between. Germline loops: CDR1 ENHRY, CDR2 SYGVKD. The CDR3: CAISEGLIPLAKNIQYF. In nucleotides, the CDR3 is TGTGCCATCAGTGAGGGTCTCATACCCCTAGCCAAAAACATTCAGTACTTC.

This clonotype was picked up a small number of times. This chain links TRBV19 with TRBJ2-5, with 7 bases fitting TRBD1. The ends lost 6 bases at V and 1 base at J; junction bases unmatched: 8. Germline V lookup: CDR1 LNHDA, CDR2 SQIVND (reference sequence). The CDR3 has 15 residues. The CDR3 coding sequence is TGTGCCAGTAGCCTCGAGGGGGCCACCCAAGAGACCCAGTACTTC. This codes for CASSLEGATQETQYF.

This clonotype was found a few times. The CDR3 bases are TGCGCCAGCAGCTTGGGGGGACTAGCGGGGGATACGCAGTATTTT. Protein product: CASSLGGLAGDTQYF. J is TRBJ2-3 and V is TRBV5-1, with 13 positions matching TRBD2. The germline CDR1 and CDR2 sequences are SGHRS and YFSETQ. This CDR3 is built from 15 residues. The V segment lost 0 bases and the J segment 6 bases; nucleotides outside the gene matches: 1.

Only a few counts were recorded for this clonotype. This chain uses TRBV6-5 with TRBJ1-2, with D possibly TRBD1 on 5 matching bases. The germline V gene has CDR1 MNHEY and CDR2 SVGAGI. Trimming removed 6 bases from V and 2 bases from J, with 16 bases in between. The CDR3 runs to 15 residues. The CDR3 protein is CASRPGIRGNYGYTF. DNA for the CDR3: TGTGCCAGCAGACCGGGCATAAGGGGAAACTATGGCTACACCTTC.

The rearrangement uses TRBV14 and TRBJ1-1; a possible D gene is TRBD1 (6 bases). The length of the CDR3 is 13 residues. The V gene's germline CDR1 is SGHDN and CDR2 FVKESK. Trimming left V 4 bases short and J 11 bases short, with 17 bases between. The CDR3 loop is CASSRYTGTLAFF. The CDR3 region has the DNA TGTGCCAGCAGCCGTTACACCGGGACATTGGCTTTCTTT.

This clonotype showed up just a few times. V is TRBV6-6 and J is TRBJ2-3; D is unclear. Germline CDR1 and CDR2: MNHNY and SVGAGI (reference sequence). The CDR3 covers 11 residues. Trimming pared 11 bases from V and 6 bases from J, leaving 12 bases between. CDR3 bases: TGTGCCTCCCTCGAAACGGATACGCAGTATTTT. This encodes CASLETDTQYF.

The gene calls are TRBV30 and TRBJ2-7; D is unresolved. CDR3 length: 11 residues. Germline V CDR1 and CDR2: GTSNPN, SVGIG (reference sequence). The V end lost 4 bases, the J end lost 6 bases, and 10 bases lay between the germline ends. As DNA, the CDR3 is TGTGCCTGGAAGGTGGGGATCGAGCAGTACTTC. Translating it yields CAWKVGIEQYF.

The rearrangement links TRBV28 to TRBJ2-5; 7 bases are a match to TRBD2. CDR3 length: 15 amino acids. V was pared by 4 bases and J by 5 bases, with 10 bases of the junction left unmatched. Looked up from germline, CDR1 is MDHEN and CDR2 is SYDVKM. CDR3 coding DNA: TGTGCCAGCAGTTGGGAGGGACTCCGAGTGGAGACCCAGTACTTC. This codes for CASSWEGLRVETQYF.

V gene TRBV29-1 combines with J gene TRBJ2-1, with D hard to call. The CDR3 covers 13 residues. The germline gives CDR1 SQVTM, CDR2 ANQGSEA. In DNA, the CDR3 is TGCTCCTCTCGCCCAGAGTCCTACAATGAGCAGTTCTTC. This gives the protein CSSRPESYNEQFF.

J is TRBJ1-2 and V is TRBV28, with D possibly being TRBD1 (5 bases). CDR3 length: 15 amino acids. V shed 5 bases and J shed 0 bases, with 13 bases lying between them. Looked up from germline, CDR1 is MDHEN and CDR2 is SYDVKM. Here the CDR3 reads CASSPMGRANYGYTF. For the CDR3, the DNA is TGTGCCAGCAGTCCAATGGGACGAGCTAACTATGGCTACACCTTC.

The DNA for the CDR3 is TGTGCCAGCAGTTACTCCCCCTTGGGGAACACTGAAGCTTTCTTT. Amino acid sequence: CASSYSPLGNTEAFF. This rearrangement joins TRBV6-5 to TRBJ1-1; D is undetermined. Germline-derived CDR1 and CDR2 are MNHEY and SVGAGI. The CDR3 contains 15 residues. The V end was cut by 0 bases, the J end by 1 base, with 9 bases between.

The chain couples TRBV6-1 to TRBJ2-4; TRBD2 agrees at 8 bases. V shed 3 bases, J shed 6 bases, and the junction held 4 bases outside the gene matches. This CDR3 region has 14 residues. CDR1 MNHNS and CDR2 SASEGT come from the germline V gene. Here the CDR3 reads CASSEGLGSNIQYF. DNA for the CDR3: TGTGCCAGCAGTGAGGGACTAGGATCAAACATTCAGTACTTC.

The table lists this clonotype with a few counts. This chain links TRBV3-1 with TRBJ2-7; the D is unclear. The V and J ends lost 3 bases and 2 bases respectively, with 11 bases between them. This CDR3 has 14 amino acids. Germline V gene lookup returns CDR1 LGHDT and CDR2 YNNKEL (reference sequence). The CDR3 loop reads CASSQPGHTYEQYF. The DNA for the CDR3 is TGTGCCAGCAGCCAGCCGGGCCATACCTACGAGCAGTACTTC.

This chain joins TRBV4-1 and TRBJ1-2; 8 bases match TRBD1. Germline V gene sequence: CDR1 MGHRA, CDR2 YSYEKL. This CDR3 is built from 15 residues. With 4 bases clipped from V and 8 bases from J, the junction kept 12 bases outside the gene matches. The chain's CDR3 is CASSPSEDRADGYTF. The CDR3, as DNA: TGCGCCAGCAGCCCTTCTGAGGACAGGGCAGACGGCTACACCTTC.

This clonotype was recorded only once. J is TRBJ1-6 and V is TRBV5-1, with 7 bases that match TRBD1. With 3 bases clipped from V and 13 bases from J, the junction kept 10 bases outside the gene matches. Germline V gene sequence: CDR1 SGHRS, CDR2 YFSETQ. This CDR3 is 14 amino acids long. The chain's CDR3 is CASSSGTAGTPLHF. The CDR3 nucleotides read TGCGCCAGCAGCTCCGGGACAGCCGGAACCCCCCTCCACTTT.

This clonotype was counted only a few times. CDR3 region: CASSFGTGEETQYF. The CDR3 DNA reads TGTGCCAGCAGTTTTGGGACAGGGGAAGAGACCCAGTACTTC. The rearrangement links TRBV12-3 or TRBV12-4 to TRBJ2-5; 10 nucleotides line up with TRBD1. Trimming removed 3 bases from V and 3 bases from J; junction bases left unmatched: 1. CDR3 length: 14 amino acids.

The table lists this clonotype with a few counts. The CDR3 sequence is CASSYSIAGAETQYF. In DNA form, the CDR3 reads TGTGCCAGCAGTTACTCGATCGCGGGGGCAGAGACCCAGTACTTC. The gene calls are TRBV6-6 and TRBJ2-5, with D possibly being TRBD2 (7 bases). The CDR3 runs to 15 residues. Trimming shortened V by 0 bases and J by 4 bases, and 12 bases separated the two germline ends. Per the germline V gene, CDR1 is MNHNY and CDR2 is SVGAGI (reference sequence).